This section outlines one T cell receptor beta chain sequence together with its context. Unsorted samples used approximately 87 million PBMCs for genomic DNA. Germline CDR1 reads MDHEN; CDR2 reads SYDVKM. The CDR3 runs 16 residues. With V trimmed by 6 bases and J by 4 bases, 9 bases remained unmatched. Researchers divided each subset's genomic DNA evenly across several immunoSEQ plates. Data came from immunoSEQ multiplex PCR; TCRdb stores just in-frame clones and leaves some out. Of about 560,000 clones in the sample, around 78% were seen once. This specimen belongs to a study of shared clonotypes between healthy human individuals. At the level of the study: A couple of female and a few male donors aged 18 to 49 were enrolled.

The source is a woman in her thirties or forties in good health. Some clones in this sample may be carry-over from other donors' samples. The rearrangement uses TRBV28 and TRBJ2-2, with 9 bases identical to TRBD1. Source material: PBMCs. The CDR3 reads CASRQPGTGTTGELFF. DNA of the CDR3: TGTGCCAGCAGACAACCCGGGACAGGGACCACCGGGGAGCTGTTTTTT.